These 28 T cell receptor beta chains came from one sample sequenced in a study of blood T cell repertoires in COVID-19 (dated by TCRdb to 2020 to 2022). Libraries were built with the immunoSEQ multiplex PCR assay. Imported from immuneACCESS, the table was reduced by TCRdb to in-frame sequences with V and J called. These copies leave out some clones; in studies compared against another copy, an unresolved V gene accounts for under half, and the cause of the remainder is not known. The sample yields 35,000 to 45,000 clones; 70% to 90% were counted once. Around 2.4% of the sample belongs to the ten largest clones. Material for sequencing was peripheral blood. These receptors originate from a human donor in a cohort sampled during active COVID-19.

For the CDR3, the DNA is TGTGCCAGCAGTCGAAGGGGACAGGGCCTCTATGGCTACACCTTC. Translating it yields CASSRRGQGLYGYTF. This chain joins TRBV3-1 (or the pseudogene TRBV3-2) and TRBJ1-2, with 9 bases matching TRBD1. The CDR3 has 15 amino acids. The V and J ends lost 6 bases and 4 bases, in that order; junction bases with no gene match: 9. Germline-derived CDR1 and CDR2 are LGHDT and YNNKEL (reference sequence).

V and J are TRBV11-2 and TRBJ2-7; 10 bases align to TRBD2. The CDR3 has 16 amino acids. V dropped 5 bases and J dropped 3; count of bases not matched to a gene: 10. Germline V gene data show CDR1 as SGHAT and CDR2 as FQNNGV. The CDR3 DNA sequence: TGTGCCAGCAGCATACCCGGTGGGACTAGCGACTACGAGCAGTACTTC. This sequence encodes CASSIPGGTSDYEQYF.

The V gene is TRBV10-3, the J gene TRBJ2-1, with 10 bases fitting TRBD2. The V segment lost 3 bases and the J segment 0 bases; nucleotides outside the gene matches: 5. Germline CDR1 and CDR2: ENHRY and SYGVKD. CDR3 length: 17 residues. CDR3 sequence reads: CAISDSSGGASYNEQFF. The CDR3 bases are TGTGCCATCAGTGATTCTAGCGGGGGAGCCTCCTACAATGAGCAGTTCTTC.

The rearrangement joins TRBV2 to TRBJ1-2; possible D gene TRBD1, 5 bases. The germline V gene has CDR1 SNHLY and CDR2 FYNNEI. The CDR3 is made up of 13 amino acids. The V end lost 7 bases, the J end lost 6 bases, and 15 bases lay between the germline ends. This CDR3 reads CASNRGLRDGYTF. The DNA of the CDR3 is TGTGCCAGCAATAGGGGACTGAGGGATGGCTACACCTTC. Supplemented by reference TRBV2 and TRBJ1-2, the full variable domain reads EPEVTQTPSHQVTQMGQEVILRCVPISNHLYFYWYRQILGQKVEFLVSFYNNEISEKSEIFDDQFSVERPDGSNFTLKIRSTKLEDSAMYFCASNRGLRDGYTFGSGTRLTVV.

This chain joins TRBV30 and TRBJ1-4; perhaps TRBD1 as D (6 bases). The CDR3 is 14 amino acids. The V end lost 4 bases, the J end lost 8 bases, and 17 bases lay between the germline ends. CDR1 and CDR2 from the germline V gene are GTSNPN and SVGIG (reference sequence). Here the CDR3 reads CAWTPDRIGEKLFF. Here the CDR3 DNA reads TGTGCCTGGACCCCCGACAGGATCGGCGAAAAACTGTTTTTT.

Only one count was recorded for this clone. This sequence joins TRBV30 and TRBJ2-2, with unresolved D. Germline V gives CDR1 GTSNPN, CDR2 SVGIG (reference sequence). The germline V and J ends were trimmed by 4 bases and 1 base, with 10 bases remaining between them. This CDR3 comprises 14 residues. The CDR3 loop is CAWIDTGNTGELFF. CDR3 DNA sequence: TGTGCCTGGATTGATACTGGGAACACCGGGGAGCTGTTTTTT.

The CDR3, as DNA: TGTGCCAGCAGCCAAGATAATGGGACTAGCGGGGGCCGCGACGTTCATACGCAGTATTTT. It is translated as CASSQDNGTSGGRDVHTQYF. The chain has TRBV3-1 (or the pseudogene TRBV3-2) and TRBJ2-3; TRBD2 matches 14 bases. V trimming: 0 bases; J trimming: 7 bases; junction bases outside the gene matches: 15. The CDR3 extends over 20 amino acids. Germline CDR1 reads LGHDT; CDR2 reads YNNKEL (reference sequence).

This clone was seen a single time. The chain links TRBV3-1 (or the pseudogene TRBV3-2) to TRBJ1-2; D gene unclear. Germline CDR1 is LGHDT and CDR2 is YNNKEL (reference sequence). The CDR3 consists of 12 residues. V shed 8 bases and J shed 5 bases, with 12 bases lying between them. The CDR3 sequence is CASEGATYGYTF. The CDR3 coding sequence is TGTGCCAGCGAGGGCGCGACATATGGCTACACCTTC.

The chain employs TRBV4-2 and TRBJ2-5; 12 bases are shared with TRBD1. Germline CDR1 is LGHNA and CDR2 is YNFKEQ. The trim removed 2 bases at V and 4 bases at J, leaving 2 bases unmatched. The CDR3 has 15 amino acids. CDR3 in DNA: TGTGCCAGCAGCCAACCGGGACAGGGGGCAGAGACCCAGTACTTC. Protein: CASSQPGQGAETQYF.

This chain links TRBV27 with TRBJ1-5, with 12 bases lining up with TRBD1. The CDR3 contains 18 residues. V trimming: 3 bases; J trimming: 0 bases; junction bases outside the gene matches: 6. The V gene's germline CDR1 is MNHEY and CDR2 SMNVEV (reference sequence). CDR3 amino acids: CASSFGTGGEYSNQPQHF. CDR3 coding DNA: TGTGCCAGCAGTTTCGGGACAGGGGGCGAATATAGCAATCAGCCCCAGCATTTT.

The genes are TRBV3-1 (or the pseudogene TRBV3-2) and TRBJ1-6; TRBD1 agrees at 7 bases. Germline assignment: CDR1 LGHDT and CDR2 YNNKEL (reference sequence). The length of the CDR3 is 15 residues. V lost 4 bases, J lost 4 bases, and 4 bases stayed unmatched. DNA for the CDR3: TGTGCCAGCAGCCCGGGGACAGATTATAATTCACCCCTCCACTTT. Translation gives CASSPGTDYNSPLHF.

The chain joins TRBV19 to TRBJ1-5; TRBD1 is a possible D gene (5 bases). The CDR3 sequence is 15 residues long. The germline CDR1 and CDR2 sequences are LNHDA and SQIVND (reference sequence). The germline V and J ends were trimmed by 2 bases and 3 bases, with 11 bases remaining between them. CDR3 DNA sequence: TGTGCCAGTAGTATATCACAGGTTATCAATCAGCCCCAGCATTTT. Protein: CASSISQVINQPQHF.

This clone is medium-sized (0.01 to 0.1%) in the sample. Germline is not matched at one junction end, which may reflect a read error. The V call is TRBV7-7, the J call TRBJ2-1; 7 nucleotides line up with TRBD2. Germline V gives CDR1 SSHAT, CDR2 FNYEAQ (reference sequence). This CDR3 is 14 amino acids long. The CDR3: CASSTGGPYNEQFF. The CDR3 DNA reads as TGTGCTAGCAGCACGGGGGGTCCTTACAATGAGCAGTTCTTC.

V is TRBV29-1 and J is TRBJ2-3, with unresolved D. CDR3 length: 14 residues. Trimming pared 4 bases from V and 0 bases from J, leaving 11 bases between. In germline, CDR1 is SQVTM, CDR2 ANQGSEA. CDR3 loop: CSVVGFLSTDTQYF. The CDR3 bases are TGCAGCGTTGTGGGCTTCCTTAGCACAGATACGCAGTATTTT.

J is TRBJ1-5 and V is TRBV28, with a tentative D call TRBD1 (5 bases). The length of the CDR3 is 15 residues. Looked up from germline, CDR1 is MDHEN and CDR2 is SYDVKM. V gave up 6 bases and J gave up 3 bases, with 15 bases separating them. The CDR3 bases are TGTGCCAGCAGGCAGGGCCCCCGTTTCAATCAGCCCCAGCATTTT. This sequence encodes CASRQGPRFNQPQHF.

The gene calls are TRBV2 and TRBJ2-7; tentative D call: TRBD2 (6 bases). Germline V CDR1 and CDR2: SNHLY, FYNNEI. There are 13 residues in the CDR3. V gave up 2 bases and J gave up 6 bases, with 11 bases separating them. The CDR3 reads CASSETDGGEQYF. CDR3 DNA: TGTGCCAGCAGTGAAACGGACGGGGGCGAGCAGTACTTC.

The rearrangement links TRBV5-4 to TRBJ2-5; 7 bases fit TRBD2. The CDR3 runs 17 residues. V lost 7 bases and J lost 5; bases outside the gene matches: 20. Germline V gene lookup returns CDR1 SGHNT and CDR2 YYREEE (reference sequence). In DNA, the CDR3 is TGTGCCAGCGGAAAAGGAGGGGATGGCGGGGGTCTGGAGACCCAGTACTTC. The encoded protein is CASGKGGDGGGLETQYF.

This rearrangement joins TRBV23-1 to TRBJ1-2; 8 bases are a match to TRBD1. TRBV23-1 is an ORF; its function is uncertain. This CDR3 spans 12 amino acids. The ends lost 8 bases at V and 8 bases at J; junction bases unmatched: 7. CDR3 loop: CASQKGQGGYTF. The CDR3 DNA follows: TGCGCCAGCCAGAAAGGACAGGGAGGCTACACCTTC.

The J gene is TRBJ2-3, the V gene TRBV19; 12 bases agree with TRBD2. The ends lost 5 bases at V and 0 bases at J; junction bases unmatched: 21. Per germline, CDR1 LNHDA and CDR2 SQIVND (reference sequence). The CDR3 length is 22 residues. DNA for the CDR3: TGTGCCAGTAGTTCCTATCCCCAACTAGCGGGGGGTTATGGCAAGAGCACAGATACGCAGTATTTT. This translates into CASSSYPQLAGGYGKSTDTQYF.

The V and J genes are TRBV18 and TRBJ1-3; TRBD1 matches at 9 bases. J lost 0 bases, V lost 5 bases, and 11 bases had no gene match. Germline V gene data show CDR1 as KGHSH and CDR2 as LQKENI. The CDR3 has 18 amino acids. The CDR3 DNA reads TGTGCCAGCTCATCCCTGGGACAGGGCTCGCGCTCTGGAAACACCATATATTTT. Its translation: CASSSLGQGSRSGNTIYF. Full variable domain (missing parts from reference TRBV18 and TRBJ1-3): NAGVMQNPRHLVRRRGQEARLRCSPMKGHSHVYWYRQLPEEGLKFMVYLQKENIIDESGMPKERFSAEFPKEGPSILRIQQVVRGDSAAYFCASSSLGQGSRSGNTIYFGEGSWLTVV.

The V and J genes are TRBV7-9 and TRBJ2-7; possibly TRBD2 for D (6 bases). Trimming stripped 6 bases from V and 2 bases from J, with 11 bases between. The CDR3 length is 13 residues. In germline, CDR1 is SEHNR, CDR2 FQNEAQ (reference sequence). The CDR3: CASRGGTPYEQYF. As DNA, the CDR3 is TGTGCCAGCAGGGGCGGGACTCCCTACGAGCAGTACTTC.

V gene TRBV7-9 combines with J gene TRBJ1-5; D remains unclear. V gave up 2 bases and J gave up 4 bases, with 3 bases separating them. Germline CDR1 and CDR2: SEHNR and FQNEAQ (reference sequence). The CDR3 is 12 residues long. The CDR3 loop is CASSLLNQPQHF. In DNA, the CDR3 is TGTGCCAGCAGCTTACTTAATCAGCCCCAGCATTTT.

The chain combines TRBV7-2 with TRBJ1-4; a possible D gene is TRBD1 (5 bases). The germline V and J ends were trimmed by 0 bases and 5 bases, with 7 bases remaining between them. The CDR3 length is 14 residues. Germline CDR1 is SGHTA and CDR2 is FQGNSA. The DNA for the CDR3 is TGTGCCAGCAGCTTAGCAGGGGAAAATGAAAAACTGTTTTTT. Its translation is CASSLAGENEKLFF.

This chain uses TRBV3-1 (or the pseudogene TRBV3-2) with TRBJ2-2, with 11 bases lining up with TRBD2. The V gene's germline CDR1 is LGHDT and CDR2 YNNKEL (reference sequence). CDR3 length: 17 amino acids. V shed 4 bases, J shed 8 bases, and the junction held 12 bases outside the gene matches. CDR3 sequence reads: CASSRGGLADDHGELFF. DNA of the CDR3: TGTGCCAGCAGCCGAGGGGGACTAGCGGACGATCATGGGGAGCTGTTTTTT.

The rearrangement joins TRBV2 to TRBJ1-1; a possible D gene is TRBD1 (5 bases). Trimming removed 8 bases from V and 1 base from J, with 11 bases in between. Looked up from germline, CDR1 is SNHLY and CDR2 is FYNNEI. The CDR3 extends over 13 amino acids. The CDR3 bases are TGTGCCAGCTACGAAGGACAGAACACTGAAGCTTTCTTT. Protein sequence: CASYEGQNTEAFF.

Only a few counts were recorded for this clone. This chain links TRBV29-1 with TRBJ2-1, with TRBD1 matching over 9 bases. The CDR3 covers 14 residues. Per germline, CDR1 SQVTM and CDR2 ANQGSEA. V shed 7 bases and J 4 bases; nucleotides not matched to a gene: 8. The CDR3, as DNA: TGCAGCGCCGGCCGGGGACAGGGTTACAATGAGCAGTTCTTC. Translating it yields CSAGRGQGYNEQFF.

The CDR3 DNA is TGTGCCAGTAGTGTACGGGAGTATAGCAATCAGCCCCAGCATTTT. Translation: CASSVREYSNQPQHF. V gene TRBV19 combines with J gene TRBJ1-5; D gene uncertain. The germline V gene encodes CDR1 LNHDA and CDR2 SQIVND (reference sequence). The CDR3 is 15 amino acids. The V end lost 5 bases, the J end lost 0 bases, and 11 bases lay between the germline ends.

V is TRBV11-2 and J is TRBJ1-5, with TRBD1 as a possible D gene (5 bases). The V end was cut by 5 bases, the J end by 6 bases, with 14 bases between. This CDR3 comprises 14 residues. CDR1 and CDR2 from the germline V gene are SGHAT and FQNNGV. The CDR3 sequence is CASSPQGLGQPQHF. The CDR3 DNA reads as TGTGCCAGCAGCCCCCAGGGATTGGGTCAGCCCCAGCATTTT.